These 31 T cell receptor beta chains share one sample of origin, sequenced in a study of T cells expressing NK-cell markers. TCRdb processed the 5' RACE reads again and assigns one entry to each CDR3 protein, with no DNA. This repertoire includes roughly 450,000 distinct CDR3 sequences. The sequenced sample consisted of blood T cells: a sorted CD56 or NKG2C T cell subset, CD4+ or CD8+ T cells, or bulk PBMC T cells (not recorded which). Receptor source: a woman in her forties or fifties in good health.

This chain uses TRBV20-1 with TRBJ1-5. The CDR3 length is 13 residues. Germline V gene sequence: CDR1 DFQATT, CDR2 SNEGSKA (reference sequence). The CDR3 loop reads CSARYRIDQPQHF.

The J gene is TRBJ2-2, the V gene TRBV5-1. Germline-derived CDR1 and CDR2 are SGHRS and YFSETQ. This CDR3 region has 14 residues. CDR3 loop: CASSLKFGAGELFF.

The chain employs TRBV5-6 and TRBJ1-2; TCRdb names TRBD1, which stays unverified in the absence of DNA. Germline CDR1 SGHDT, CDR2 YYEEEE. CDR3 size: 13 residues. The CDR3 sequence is CASTKPLGYGYTF.

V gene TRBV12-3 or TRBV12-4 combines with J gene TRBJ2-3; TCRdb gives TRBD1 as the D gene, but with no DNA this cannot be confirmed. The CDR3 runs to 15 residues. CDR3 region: CASLPFRRSLDTQYF.

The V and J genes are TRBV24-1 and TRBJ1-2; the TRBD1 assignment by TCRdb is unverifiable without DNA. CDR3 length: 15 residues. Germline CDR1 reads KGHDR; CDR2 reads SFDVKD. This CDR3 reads CATSEEITGNYGYTF.

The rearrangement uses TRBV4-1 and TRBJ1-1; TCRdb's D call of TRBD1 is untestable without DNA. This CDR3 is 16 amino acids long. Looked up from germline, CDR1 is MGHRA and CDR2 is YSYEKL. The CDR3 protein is CASSRSPDRVGTEAFF.

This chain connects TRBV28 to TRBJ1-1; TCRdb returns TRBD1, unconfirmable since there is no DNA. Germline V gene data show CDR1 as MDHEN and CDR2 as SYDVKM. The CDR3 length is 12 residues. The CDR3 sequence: CASRSGGTEAFF.

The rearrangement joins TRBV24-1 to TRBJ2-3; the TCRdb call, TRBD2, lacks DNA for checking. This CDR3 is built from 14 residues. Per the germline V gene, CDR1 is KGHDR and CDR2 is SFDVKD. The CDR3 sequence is CATSLAGVTDTQYF.

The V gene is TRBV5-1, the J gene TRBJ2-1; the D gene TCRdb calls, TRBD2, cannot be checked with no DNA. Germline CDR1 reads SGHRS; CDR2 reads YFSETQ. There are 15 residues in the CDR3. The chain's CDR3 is CASSLNLLAGNEQFF.

CDR3 residues: CASSQASAVYGYTF. This chain uses TRBV4-1 with TRBJ1-2. The CDR3 consists of 14 residues. The germline CDR1 and CDR2 sequences are MGHRA and YSYEKL.

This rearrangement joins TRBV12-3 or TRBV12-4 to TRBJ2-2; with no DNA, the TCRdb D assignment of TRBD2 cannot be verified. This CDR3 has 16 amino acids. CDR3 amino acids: CASSLWLAGAAGELFF.

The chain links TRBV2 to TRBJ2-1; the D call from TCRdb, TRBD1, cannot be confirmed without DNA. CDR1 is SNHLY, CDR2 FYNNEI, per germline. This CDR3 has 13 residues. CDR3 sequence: CASRGIGRNEQFF.

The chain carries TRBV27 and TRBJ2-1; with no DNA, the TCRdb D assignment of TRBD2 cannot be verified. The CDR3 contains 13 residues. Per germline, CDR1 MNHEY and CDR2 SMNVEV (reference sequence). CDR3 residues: CASSAGRANEQFF.

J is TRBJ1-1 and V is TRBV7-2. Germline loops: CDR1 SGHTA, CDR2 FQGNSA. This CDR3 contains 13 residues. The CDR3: CASSSYMNTEAFF.

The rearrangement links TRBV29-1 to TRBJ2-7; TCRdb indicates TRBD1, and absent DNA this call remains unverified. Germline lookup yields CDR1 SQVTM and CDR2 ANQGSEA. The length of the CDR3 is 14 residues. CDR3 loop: CSVEGGDGFYEQYF.

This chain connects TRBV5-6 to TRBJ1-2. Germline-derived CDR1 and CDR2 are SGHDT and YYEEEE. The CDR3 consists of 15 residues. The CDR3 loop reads CASSLGQLRMDGYTF.

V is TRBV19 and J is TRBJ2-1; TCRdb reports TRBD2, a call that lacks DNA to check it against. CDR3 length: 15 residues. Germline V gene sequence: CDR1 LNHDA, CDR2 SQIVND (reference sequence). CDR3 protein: CASMGGVAGNNEQFF.

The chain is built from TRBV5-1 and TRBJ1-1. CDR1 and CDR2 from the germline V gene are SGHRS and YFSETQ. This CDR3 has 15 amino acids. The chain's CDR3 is CASSGGRRLNTEAFF.

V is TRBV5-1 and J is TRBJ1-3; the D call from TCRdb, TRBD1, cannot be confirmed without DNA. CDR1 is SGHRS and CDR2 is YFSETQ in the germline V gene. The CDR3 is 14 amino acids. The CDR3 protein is CASSLGDNLNTIYF.

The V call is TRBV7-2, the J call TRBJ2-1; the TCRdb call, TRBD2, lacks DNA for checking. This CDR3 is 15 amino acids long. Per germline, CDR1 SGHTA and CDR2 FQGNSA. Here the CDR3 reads CASSFRGGSYNEQFF.

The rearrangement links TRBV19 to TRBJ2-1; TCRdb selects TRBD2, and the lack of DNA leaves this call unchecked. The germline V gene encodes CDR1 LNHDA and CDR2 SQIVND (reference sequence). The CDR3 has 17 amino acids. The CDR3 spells CASSLGTSGRAYNEQFF.

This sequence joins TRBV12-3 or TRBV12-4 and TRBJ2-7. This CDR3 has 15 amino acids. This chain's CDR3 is CASSDTGWGPYEQYF.

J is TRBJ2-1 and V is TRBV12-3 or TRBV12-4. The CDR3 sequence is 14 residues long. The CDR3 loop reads CASSLSGYLNEQFF.

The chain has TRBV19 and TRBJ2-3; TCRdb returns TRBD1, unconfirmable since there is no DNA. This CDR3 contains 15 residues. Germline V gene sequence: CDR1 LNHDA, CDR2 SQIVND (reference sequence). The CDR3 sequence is CASSIMGQNTDTQYF.

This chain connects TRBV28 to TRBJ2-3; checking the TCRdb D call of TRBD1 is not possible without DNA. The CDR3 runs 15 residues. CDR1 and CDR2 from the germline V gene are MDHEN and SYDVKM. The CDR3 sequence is CASSLWDRGTDTQYF.

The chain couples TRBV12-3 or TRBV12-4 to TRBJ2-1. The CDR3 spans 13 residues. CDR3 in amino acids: CASSLGETAEQFF.

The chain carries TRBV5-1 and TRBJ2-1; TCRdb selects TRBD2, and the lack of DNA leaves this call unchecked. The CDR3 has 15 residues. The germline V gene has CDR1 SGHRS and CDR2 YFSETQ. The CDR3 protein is CASSPTSGRPPWEFF.

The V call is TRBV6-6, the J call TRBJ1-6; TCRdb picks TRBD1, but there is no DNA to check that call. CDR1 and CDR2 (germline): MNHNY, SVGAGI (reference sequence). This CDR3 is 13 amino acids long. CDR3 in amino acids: CATIQGKGSPLHF.

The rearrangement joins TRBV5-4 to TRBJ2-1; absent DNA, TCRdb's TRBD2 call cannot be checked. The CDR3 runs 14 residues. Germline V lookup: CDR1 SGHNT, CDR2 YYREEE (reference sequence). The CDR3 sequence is CASSFMKREDEQFF.

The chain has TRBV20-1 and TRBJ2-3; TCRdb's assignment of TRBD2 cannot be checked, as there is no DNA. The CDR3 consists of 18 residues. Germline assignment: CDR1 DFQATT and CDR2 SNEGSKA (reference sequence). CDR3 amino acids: CSARDVLAGGLIYDTQYF.

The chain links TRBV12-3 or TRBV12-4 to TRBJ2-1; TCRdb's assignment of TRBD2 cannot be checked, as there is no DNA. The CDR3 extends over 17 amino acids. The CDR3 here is CASSSSLAGGLYNEQFF.